Presented here are 4 T cell receptor beta chains from one specimen sequenced in a study of T cells in Graves' hyperthyroidism and ophthalmopathy. Authors of the study amplified TCR beta CDR3 regions from RNA transcripts. A set of HTBI primers served as the primers for a first-round RT-PCR of the TCR CDR3. In TCRdb, the multiplex PCR reads were re-called with MiXCR into one record per CDR3 protein. The repertoire has roughly 45,000 distinct CDR3 sequences, over 45% of them found once; the top ten carry about 30%. Sequencing input: peripheral blood or thyroid tissue (not recorded which). Receptor source: a woman in her fifties or sixties with Graves' hyperthyroidism.

J is TRBJ1-2 and V is TRBV2; D gene ambiguous. The ends were cut back, 2 bases at V and 10 bases at J, with 14 bases in the middle. This CDR3 has 13 amino acids. Germline CDR1 SNHLY, CDR2 FYNNEI. CDR3 bases: TGTGCCAGCAGTGAACAGGTTACCAATGACTACACCTTC. Translated, it gives CASSEQVTNDYTF.

This clonotype occurred many times. The rearrangement uses TRBV20-1 and TRBJ1-2, with 9 bases aligning to TRBD1. The CDR3 is 13 residues long. Germline CDR1 reads DFQATT; CDR2 reads SNEGSKA (reference sequence). The V segment lost 5 bases and the J segment 1 base; nucleotides outside the gene matches: 2. The CDR3 DNA reads as TGCAGTGCTGCGGACAGGGGTAACTATGGCTACACCTTC. Its translation: CSAADRGNYGYTF.

Remarks on this clonotype: The CDR3 ends on some other residue instead of the conserved phenylalanine or tryptophan, so this is likely a read error. The chain employs TRBV5-1 and TRBJ2-7, with TRBD2 identical over 7 bases. Germline V gives CDR1 SGHRS, CDR2 YFSETQ. The CDR3 spans 14 residues. CDR3 amino acids: CVSSLPSGTYEQYY. In DNA form, the CDR3 reads TGCGTCAGCAGCTTGCCTAGCGGTACCTACGAGCAGTACTAC.

V gene TRBV2 combines with J gene TRBJ2-3; a weak D match, TRBD1 (5 bases). The assigned J gene may be wrong: the sequence end matches TRBJ1-5 better. Germline-derived CDR1 and CDR2 are SNHLY and FYNNEI. The CDR3 spans 15 residues. CDR3 residues: CASSSGRRDADTQHF. CDR3 nucleotide sequence: TGTGCCAGCAGCTCGGGACGCCGTGACGCAGATACGCAGCATTTT.